This T cell receptor (beta chain) is from a study of T cell repertoires in cytomegalovirus infection. Overall study: The authors used CMV epitopes that were HLA-C-restricted (recently identified) and HLA-B-restricted (well studied). TCR beta signatures that were public indicated CMV infection and matching HLA type.

The germline V gene encodes CDR1 SEHNR and CDR2 FQNEAQ (reference sequence). V lost 4 bases to trimming and J lost 1 base, with 20 bases between them. This CDR3 comprises 18 residues. A remark on this clonotype: Its antigen is not known.

Study findings and constraints: Ex vivo, HLA-C-restricted CMV-specific TCR beta clonotypes prevailed over the rest of the response.

TCRdb re-analysed the reads in MiXCR, keeping a single row per CDR3 protein. The table has about 920,000 distinct CDR3 sequences, roughly 30% seen once. The source was cultured CD8+ T cells from PBMCs, collected from culture after CMV antigen stimulation. The V gene is TRBV7-9, the J gene TRBJ2-4, with D possibly matching TRBD2 (5 bases). The origin of this receptor is a human donor in good health (CMV status not recorded). Some clones in this sample may be carry-over from other donors' samples. In nucleotides, the CDR3 is TGTGCCAGCAGCTATGATGGACTGCTCCCCGGGGCCAAAAACATTCAGTACTTC. Its protein is CASSYDGLLPGAKNIQYF.